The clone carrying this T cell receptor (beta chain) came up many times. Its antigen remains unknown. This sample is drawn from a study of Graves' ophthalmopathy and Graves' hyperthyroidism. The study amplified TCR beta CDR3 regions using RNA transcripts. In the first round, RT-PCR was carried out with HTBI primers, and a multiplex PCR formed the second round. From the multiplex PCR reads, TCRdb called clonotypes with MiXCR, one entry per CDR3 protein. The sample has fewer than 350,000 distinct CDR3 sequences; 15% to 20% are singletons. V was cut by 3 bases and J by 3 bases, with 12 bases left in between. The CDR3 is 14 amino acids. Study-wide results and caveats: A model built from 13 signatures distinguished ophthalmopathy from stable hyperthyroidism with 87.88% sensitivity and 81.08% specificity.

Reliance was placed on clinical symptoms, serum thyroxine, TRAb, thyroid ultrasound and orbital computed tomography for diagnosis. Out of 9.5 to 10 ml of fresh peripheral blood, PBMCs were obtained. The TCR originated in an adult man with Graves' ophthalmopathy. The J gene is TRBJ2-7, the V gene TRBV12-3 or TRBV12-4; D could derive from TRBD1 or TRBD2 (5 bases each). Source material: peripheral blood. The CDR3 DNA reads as TGTGCCAGCAGTTTTGGGCAGGGAGTCTACGAGCAGTACTTC. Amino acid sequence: CASSFGQGVYEQYF.